This is a list of T cell receptor beta chains from one sample in a study of T cells in Graves' hyperthyroidism and ophthalmopathy. From the multiplex PCR reads, TCRdb called clonotypes with MiXCR, one entry per CDR3 protein. The table lists 250,000 or so distinct CDR3 sequences, 14% to 15% of them singletons. The sample consisted of blood. These receptors all stem from a woman aged 35 to 49 with Graves' hyperthyroidism that later progressed to Graves' ophthalmopathy. CDR3s include the opening cysteine and the closing phenylalanine or tryptophan. A D gene is named only where the DNA matches it firmly. The size entry is marked missing in some rows and otherwise reads once, few, many or a size class.

many	TRBD2	TRBV5-1	TRBJ2-1	TGCGCCAGCAGCTTGGGACTAGCGGCAAACTACAATGAGCAGTTCTTC	CASSLGLAANYNEQFF
few	NA	TRBV20-1	TRBJ2-4	TGCAGTGCTAGAGTGGTGGGAGATATCAAAAACATTCAGTACTTC	CSARVVGDIKNIQYF
many	NA	TRBV5-1	TRBJ1-1	TGCGCCAGCAGCTTGGCCGAGACAAGAAGGGATGAAGCTTTCTTT	CASSLAETRRDEAFF
many	TRBD1	TRBV20-1	TRBJ1-2	TGCAGTGCTACCCGGCTGACAGGGGGCGCGGATGGCTACACCTTC	CSATRLTGGADGYTF
many	TRBD2	TRBV29-1	TRBJ2-7	TGCAGCGTTGGACCCACTATTAGCGGGAGGGCCCACGAGCAGTACTTC	CSVGPTISGRAHEQYF
many	NA	TRBV5-4	TRBJ2-7	TGTGCCAGCAGCTTGGGAAAGGAAGAGCAGTACTTC	CASSLGKEEQYF
many	NA	TRBV30	TRBJ2-5	TGTGCCTGGAGCGACAAGATCCTCCGGGTTCATTCAGAGACCCAGTACTTC	CAWSDKILRVHSETQYF
many	TRBD2	TRBV2	TRBJ2-7	TGTGCCAGCAGTGGGGGAGGGGCACCCTACGAGCAGTACTTC	CASSGGGAPYEQYF
NA	TRBD2	TRBV6-2/TRBV6-3	TRBJ2-7	TGTGCCAGCAGTTACTCGAAACTAGCGGGAGGGAGCTCCTACGAGCAGTACTTC	CASSYSKLAGGSSYEQYF
many	NA	TRBV5-1	TRBJ2-3	TGCGCCAGCAGCATAGTGGGGGAGGAAGATACGCAGTATTTT	CASSIVGEEDTQYF
NA	NA	TRBV4-1	TRBJ2-1	TGCGCCAGCAGCCAAGGGGGACCTTACAATGAGCAGTTCTTC	CASSQGGPYNEQFF
many	NA	TRBV19	TRBJ2-5	TGTGCCAGTAGTATAGAGAAGGGACAAACCCAGTACTTC	CASSIEKGQTQYF
many	TRBD2	TRBV10-3	TRBJ2-3	TGTGCCATCTCTCCGGGACTAGCGGGAGCTCTCACAGATACGCAGTATTTT	CAISPGLAGALTDTQYF
NA	TRBD1	TRBV5-6	TRBJ2-1	TGTGCCAGCAGCTCTCAGGGGGACATATACAATGAGCAGTTCTTC	CASSSQGDIYNEQFF
many	TRBD1	TRBV28	TRBJ1-5	TGTGCCAGCAGTTATACAGGGGCTCGGAATCAGCCCCAGCATTTT	CASSYTGARNQPQHF
many	NA	TRBV28	TRBJ1-1	TGTGCCAGCAGTTTCCGGGGGGGAGGGACTGAAGCTTTCTTT	CASSFRGGGTEAFF
many	NA	TRBV2	TRBJ1-2	TGTGCCAGCTCCTCTGAGATCAACTATGGCTACACCTTC	CASSSEINYGYTF
many	NA	TRBV6-2/TRBV6-3	TRBJ2-3	TGTGCCTGTTCTAGGGATACAGATACGCAGTATTTT	CACSRDTDTQYF
many	NA	TRBV28	TRBJ2-1	TGTGCCAGCAGTTTCGGTATCCGCCCGGGCTCCTACAATGAGCAGTTCTTC	CASSFGIRPGSYNEQFF
NA	NA	TRBV5-1	TRBJ1-5	TGCGCCAGCAGCTTGGACGGGGTCAGCAATCAGCCCCAGCATTTT	CASSLDGVSNQPQHF
many	TRBD2	TRBV10-2	TRBJ2-5	TGCGCCAGCAGGCCTAGCGGGGCCGAGACCCAGTACTTC	CASRPSGAETQYF
few	NA	TRBV6-1	TRBJ2-7	TGTGCCAGCAGCAGGGGCGTCTACTCCTACGAGCAGTACTTC	CASSRGVYSYEQYF
few	TRBD1	TRBV6-1	TRBJ1-2	TGTGCCAGCAGTGACTTCCGGGACAGCCGCCGGTTCAGAAGGGGCTACACCTTC	CASSDFRDSRRFRRGYTF
NA	NA	TRBV9	TRBJ2-2	TGTGCCAGCAGCCCCCGGAGGACTCTAAACACCGGGGAGCTGTTTTTT	CASSPRRTLNTGELFF